Described below is a single T cell receptor beta chain sequence and its context. The antigen is not known. A single base separates this from a much larger clone, so it may be a read error. The entry originates in a study of blood T cells in healthy people across ages. This CDR3 is built from 15 residues. Germline-derived CDR1 and CDR2 are MDHEN and SYDVKM. V gave up 7 bases and J gave up 7 bases, with 22 bases separating them. Primed by a sample-barcoded 5' primer and a J-beta primer mix, a second PCR proceeded for roughly 7 to 11 cycles. TCRdb reanalysed the 5' RACE reads using MiXCR and keeps one entry per CDR3 protein. The sample comprises 350,000 to 450,000 distinct CDR3 sequences, approximately 52% of which are singletons, and over 40% rests with the top ten. Whole-study results and caveats: Underestimates were what the diversity estimates from one million T cells were considered to be. Across samples, TCR beta diversity tracked strongly with naive T cell percentage. Naive CD4+ cells and diversity were both higher in long-lived donors than in aged donors. Older age coincided with a roughly linear decline in TCR beta diversity per million T cells.

Sequencing input: blood. The receptor comes from a man in his sixties in good health. V gene TRBV28 combines with J gene TRBJ1-2, with a tentative D call TRBD1 (6 bases). CDR3 in amino acids: CASIPFRGRGGGYTF. The CDR3 DNA sequence: TGTGCCAGCATCCCATTTCGGGGCAGGGGTGGTGGCTACACCTTC.